This T cell receptor (beta chain) was sequenced during a study of T cell repertoires in aging, cancer and after chemotherapy. Study-wide results and caveats: No conclusions about immunological memory after chemotherapy can be drawn from the repertoire data. Hematological cancer patients had lymphoid organ infiltration that may impair thymic emigration or T cell expansion. Healthy donors lost TCR diversity with age mainly through richness, cancer patients through richness and evenness.

Multiplex touch-down PCR with TRB-A/B primers amplified rearranged V-D-J TRB sequences. MiXCR was run by TCRdb on the multiplex PCR reads, yielding one entry per CDR3 protein. The sample has a few thousand distinct CDR3 sequences; 45% to 65% are singletons. TCR beta rearrangements were amplified from peripheral blood genomic DNA. Details on this clonotype: The antigen is undetermined.

The CDR3 runs 15 residues. CDR1 is MNHEY and CDR2 is SVGAGI in the germline V gene. The V end was cut by 0 bases, the J end by 5 bases, with 13 bases between. Sequencing was performed on blood. The V and J genes are TRBV6-5 and TRBJ2-5; D unresolved. The sequence derives from a human donor with a blood cancer. The CDR3 is CASSYSRPVGETQYF. The DNA of the CDR3 is TGTGCCAGCAGTTACTCACGACCGGTCGGGGAGACCCAGTACTTC.